Listed below are T cell receptor beta chains from one sample, sequenced in a study of blood T cells in healthy people across ages. TCRdb redid the calling of the 5' RACE reads with MiXCR, one entry per CDR3 protein. Here the sample spans 1.5 million to 2 million distinct CDR3 sequences, 28% being singletons. Sequenced material: blood. These receptors originate from a woman in her twenties or thirties in good health. The conserved cysteine and the conserved F or W are not part of the CDR3 here.

J,V,CDR3
TRBJ2-7,TRBV12-3/TRBV12-4,ASSPGDRGEQY
TRBJ2-5,TRBV20-1,SARETSGRMETQY
TRBJ1-1,TRBV3-1,ASSIGPSGTEAF
TRBJ1-1,TRBV12-3/TRBV12-4,VSSIDRGGLAF
TRBJ2-2,TRBV7-9,ASGEVGSNTGELF
TRBJ2-7,TRBV15,ATSRGSGTGGEQY
TRBJ1-6,TRBV5-1,ASSLERAENSPLH
TRBJ1-6,TRBV11-2,AGSLSGTTNSPLH
TRBJ1-4,TRBV6-6,ASSYSGGSEKLF
TRBJ2-7,TRBV27,ASRSTGPTYEQY
TRBJ1-1,TRBV5-1,ASSLIGGGSDTEAF
TRBJ2-3,TRBV20-1,SAKPRRTANTDTQY
TRBJ2-7,TRBV12-3/TRBV12-4,ASSPDRVRYEQY
.,TRBV2,ASSESPAGTWDEQY
TRBJ1-1,TRBV5-4,ASSVGASADTEAF
TRBJ2-3,TRBV20-1,SASRDQNTDTQY
TRBJ2-3,TRBV12-3/TRBV12-4,ASSRTVDTQY
TRBJ1-5,TRBV6-5,ASARDLSGNQPQH
.,TRBV11-2,ASSLELGVGYEQY
TRBJ1-4,TRBV12-3/TRBV12-4,ASSLSGTFNKKLF
TRBJ2-7,TRBV12-3/TRBV12-4,ASSFGEQQY
TRBJ2-1,TRBV27,ASSAAGPNNEQF
TRBJ2-3,TRBV12-3/TRBV12-4,ASTEPGLLADTDTQY
TRBJ2-4,TRBV2,ASREGGNPAKNIQY
TRBJ2-7,TRBV18,ASSPQGQGADEQY
TRBJ2-1,TRBV7-2,ASSTSGGASFERF
TRBJ1-1,TRBV6-2/TRBV6-3,ASSYLEMNTEAF
TRBJ2-3,TRBV9,ASSVATGERGDTQY
TRBJ1-1,TRBV12-3/TRBV12-4,ASSPGLTNTEAF
TRBJ1-2,TRBV20-1,SAKTGNYGYT
TRBJ2-1,TRBV5-1,ASRHSGGAGNEQF
TRBJ2-1,TRBV20-1,SARGSGSYNEQF
TRBJ2-3,TRBV6-1,ASRPFGGDGTQY
TRBJ2-7,TRBV20-1,SARDPTGRNSYEQY
TRBJ2-1,TRBV7-2,ASTSSLAGNNEQF
TRBJ2-5,TRBV14,ASSQRLASETQY
TRBJ1-2,TRBV6-5,ASSYSDKDYGYT
TRBJ1-4,TRBV9,ASSVTGQGGNEKLF
TRBJ2-3,TRBV20-1,SARRDSSGTQY
TRBJ1-4,TRBV2,ASRRQEGYEKLF
TRBJ1-2,TRBV28,ASSTGQGYSYGYT
TRBJ2-2,TRBV7-9,ASSRGRTNTGELF
TRBJ2-1,TRBV7-2,ASSLRVRAGAKYNEQF
TRBJ2-7,TRBV20-1,SASREPYEQY
TRBJ2-7,TRBV7-2,ASSRGPEGQY
TRBJ2-7,TRBV7-2,ASSLAYTGGSYEQY
TRBJ2-2,TRBV5-5,ASTSGGNTGELF
TRBJ1-3,TRBV10-3,AVGGGPTSSGNTIY
TRBJ2-2,TRBV6-5,ASSYPGIGKMF
TRBJ2-7,TRBV5-1,ASSALADSYEQY
TRBJ1-5,TRBV12-5,ARRGSQPQH
TRBJ2-1,TRBV4-3,ASSQGLAGGFKF
TRBJ2-7,TRBV7-2,ASSLTDHEQY